A single sample gave rise to the 24 T cell receptor beta chains below, sequenced in a study of cytomegalovirus exposure and HLA in healthy donors. Measured with immunoSEQ multiplex PCR; TCRdb has only the in-frame clones, and not every one. The sample holds 180,000 or so clones, around nine tenths seen once. The sequenced material came from PBMCs. The receptors derive from a woman in her 30s in good health and CMV-seronegative.

The chain couples TRBV9 to TRBJ2-7, with D possibly being TRBD1 (6 bases). The germline gives CDR1 SGDLS, CDR2 YYNGEE. CDR3 length equals 12 residues. Trimming shortened V by 1 base and J by 7 bases, and 9 bases separated the two germline ends. The CDR3 protein is CASSVIQGEQYF. For the CDR3, the DNA is TGTGCCAGCAGCGTAATCCAGGGGGAGCAGTACTTC.

The chain couples TRBV7-7 to TRBJ2-1; 10 bases match TRBD2. This CDR3 is built from 18 residues. V shed 1 base and J 6 bases; nucleotides not matched to a gene: 12. Germline CDR1 is SSHAT and CDR2 is FNYEAQ (reference sequence). The CDR3 nucleotides are TGTGCCAGCAGCTTAGGAGGTAGCGGGGGGCCCGGGGTCAATGAGCAGTTCTTC. Protein: CASSLGGSGGPGVNEQFF.

The chain links TRBV27 to TRBJ1-6; D is unclear. The CDR3 totals 12 residues. Germline V CDR1 and CDR2: MNHEY, SMNVEV (reference sequence). V lost 3 bases, J lost 6 bases, and 3 bases lay in between. The chain's CDR3 is CASSFSNSPLHF. In nucleotides, the CDR3 is TGTGCCAGCAGTTTCAGTAATTCACCCCTCCACTTT.

The chain combines TRBV7-8 with TRBJ2-7, with D possibly matching TRBD1 (6 bases). V gave up 4 bases and J gave up 2 bases, with 18 bases separating them. This CDR3 has 16 residues. From germline, CDR1 is SGHVS and CDR2 FQNEAQ. The CDR3 DNA follows: TGTGCCAGCAGCTCCTCGGTTGGGCAGGGGACCTACGAGCAGTACTTC. This encodes CASSSSVGQGTYEQYF.

This clone was seen once. This rearrangement joins TRBV19 to TRBJ1-3, with D possibly TRBD1 on 6 matching bases. With 10 bases removed from V and 4 bases from J, the gap between germline ends came to 17 bases. Germline assignment: CDR1 LNHDA and CDR2 SQIVND (reference sequence). The length of the CDR3 is 14 residues. CDR3 sequence reads: CATKVGQPGNTIYF. The CDR3 DNA is TGTGCCACCAAAGTAGGACAGCCCGGAAACACCATATATTTT.

The rearrangement links TRBV29-1 to TRBJ2-5; 7 bases are a match to TRBD1. V dropped 4 bases and J dropped 4; count of bases not matched to a gene: 3. CDR3 length equals 12 residues. Germline CDR1 SQVTM, CDR2 ANQGSEA. CDR3 in DNA: TGCAGCGTTGTGACAGGGTTAGAGACCCAGTACTTC. It yields the protein CSVVTGLETQYF.

The chain joins TRBV11-2 to TRBJ1-6; 9 positions agree with TRBD1. This CDR3 is 15 amino acids long. Trimming took 3 bases from V and 9 from J; bases not matched to a gene: 6. Germline loops: CDR1 SGHAT, CDR2 FQNNGV. The CDR3 DNA sequence: TGTGCCAGCAGCTTGAGGGGGACAGGGAGTTCACCCCTCCACTTT. Encoded protein: CASSLRGTGSSPLHF.

The rearrangement uses TRBV29-1 and TRBJ2-3; TRBD2 agrees at 9 bases. Germline assignment: CDR1 SQVTM and CDR2 ANQGSEA. This CDR3 is 14 amino acids long. Trimming at V came to 7 bases and at J to 3 bases, leaving 8 bases not matched to a gene. The chain's CDR3 is CSGLLAGGTDTQYF. The CDR3 bases are TGCAGCGGCTTACTAGCGGGTGGGACAGATACGCAGTATTTT.

The chain uses TRBV5-4 and TRBJ1-1; possibly TRBD1 for D (6 bases). CDR3 size: 14 residues. V was cut by 2 bases and J by 1 base, with 9 bases left in between. CDR1 SGHNT and CDR2 YYREEE come from the germline V gene (reference sequence). Here the CDR3 reads CASSFEQGNTEAFF. The CDR3 coding sequence is TGTGCCAGCAGCTTCGAACAGGGGAACACTGAAGCTTTCTTT.

CDR3 DNA sequence: TGTGCCAGCAGCGAGACAGAGACTAACTATGGCTACACCTTC. It translates to CASSETETNYGYTF. The chain combines TRBV2 with TRBJ1-2, with D perhaps matching TRBD1 (5 bases). Germline V gene sequence: CDR1 SNHLY, CDR2 FYNNEI. The V and J ends lost 6 bases and 0 bases respectively, with 11 bases between them. The CDR3 sequence is 14 residues long. Full variable domain (missing parts from reference TRBV2 and TRBJ1-2): EPEVTQTPSHQVTQMGQEVILRCVPISNHLYFYWYRQILGQKVEFLVSFYNNEISEKSEIFDDQFSVERPDGSNFTLKIRSTKLEDSAMYFCASSETETNYGYTFGSGTRLTVV.

The chain couples TRBV29-1 to TRBJ2-1, with D possibly being TRBD2 (7 bases). V shed 7 bases and J shed 10 bases, with 20 bases lying between them. The CDR3 spans 13 residues. Germline V gene lookup returns CDR1 SQVTM and CDR2 ANQGSEA. The DNA for the CDR3 is TGCAGCGGGGGAGGGACACGGGGTCTGGAGCAGTTCTTC. It is translated as CSGGGTRGLEQFF.

The chain is built from TRBV5-5 and TRBJ2-6, with 7 bases aligning to TRBD1. From germline, CDR1 is SGHKS and CDR2 YYEKEE (reference sequence). V lost 0 bases and J lost 4; bases outside the gene matches: 4. The CDR3 runs to 16 residues. The CDR3 here is CASSLGQGSGANVLTF. CDR3 sequence (DNA): TGTGCCAGCAGCTTGGGACAGGGATCCGGGGCCAACGTCCTGACTTTC.

This clone was recorded a few times. The chain combines TRBV29-1 with TRBJ1-6; 9 bases are a match to TRBD1. This CDR3 is 13 amino acids long. V dropped 4 bases and J dropped 5; count of bases not matched to a gene: 0. The germline CDR1 and CDR2 sequences are SQVTM and ANQGSEA. DNA of the CDR3: TGCAGCGTTGGGGACAGGGATAATTCACCCCTCCACTTT. Encoded protein: CSVGDRDNSPLHF. The variable domain in full, completed from reference TRBV29-1 and TRBJ1-6, reads SAVISQKPSRDICQRGTSLTIQCQVDSQVTMMFWYRQQPGQSLTLIATANQGSEATYESGFVIDKFPISRPNLTFSTLTVSNMSPEDSSIYLCSVGDRDNSPLHFGNGTRLTVT.

J is TRBJ2-7 and V is TRBV27, with D possibly TRBD1 on 6 matching bases. CDR3 size: 16 residues. Trimming removed 6 bases at V and 3 bases at J, with 21 bases between. Germline V gene data show CDR1 as MNHEY and CDR2 as SMNVEV (reference sequence). The CDR3 bases are TGTGCCAGCAGACCGGAACCTAGGGGGTCTCGCTACGAGCAGTACTTC. Protein sequence: CASRPEPRGSRYEQYF.

The gene calls are TRBV12-5 and TRBJ2-1; 8 positions agree with TRBD2. V shed 2 bases and J 10 bases; nucleotides not matched to a gene: 16. The CDR3 has 17 residues. Germline CDR1 LGHNT, CDR2 FRNRAP. CDR3 bases: TGTGCTAGTGGTTTGTCGGGGGGGGGACTAGTGGCTCCCGAGCAGTTCTTC. This codes for CASGLSGGGLVAPEQFF.

The CDR3 sequence is CSVVLLTRSYEQYF. For the CDR3, the DNA is TGCAGCGTCGTCCTGTTGACACGTTCCTACGAGCAGTACTTC. This rearrangement joins TRBV29-1 to TRBJ2-7; D remains ambiguous. CDR3 length: 14 residues. Germline CDR1 is SQVTM and CDR2 is ANQGSEA. V was clipped by 6 bases and J by 1 base, with 16 bases between them.

The chain links TRBV4-1 to TRBJ1-1; D is perhaps TRBD1 (5 bases). The CDR3 runs to 12 residues. The germline V gene encodes CDR1 MGHRA and CDR2 YSYEKL. The V and J ends lost 1 base and 7 bases respectively, with 7 bases between them. This CDR3 reads CASSQGTLEAFF. In nucleotides, the CDR3 is TGCGCCAGCAGCCAAGGGACACTTGAAGCTTTCTTT.

The genes are TRBV11-3 and TRBJ1-1; 7 nucleotides line up with TRBD1. Germline CDR1 reads SGHNT; CDR2 reads YENEEA. This CDR3 region has 14 residues. Unmatched junction bases numbered 4, after V lost 5 bases and J lost 1 base. DNA for the CDR3: TGTGCCAGCAGCCGGGACAGTACGAACACTGAAGCTTTCTTT. It yields the protein CASSRDSTNTEAFF.

The chain carries TRBV7-2 and TRBJ1-3; no clear D. The V and J ends lost 1 base and 0 bases respectively, with 4 bases between them. Germline CDR1 SGHTA, CDR2 FQGNSA. The CDR3 length is 14 residues. The DNA for the CDR3 is TGTGCCAGCAGCTTAGATCACTCTGGAAACACCATATATTTT. Its protein is CASSLDHSGNTIYF.

The gene calls are TRBV19 and TRBJ1-5, with D possibly being TRBD1 (6 bases). Germline assignment: CDR1 LNHDA and CDR2 SQIVND (reference sequence). V was cut by 10 bases and J by 0 bases, with 16 bases left in between. This CDR3 is 15 amino acids long. CDR3 bases: TGTGCCACCCAGGACAGATCCTATAGCAATCAGCCCCAGCATTTT. This encodes CATQDRSYSNQPQHF.

This clone showed up just a few times. The chain recombines TRBV5-4 with TRBJ1-2, with 8 bases identical to TRBD1. This CDR3 comprises 13 residues. The germline V gene has CDR1 SGHNT and CDR2 YYREEE (reference sequence). The ends lost 5 bases at V and 4 bases at J; junction bases unmatched: 4. The CDR3 loop reads CASRDRVSYGYTF. The DNA of the CDR3 is TGTGCCAGCAGGGACAGGGTGAGCTATGGCTACACCTTC.

This sequence joins TRBV27 and TRBJ1-4; TRBD1 aligns across 8 bases. The trim removed 3 bases at V and 6 bases at J, leaving 6 bases unmatched. Per the germline V gene, CDR1 is MNHEY and CDR2 is SMNVEV (reference sequence). CDR3 length equals 15 residues. The CDR3 bases are TGTGCCAGCAGTTTCAGCAGGGGGCTTTATGAAAAACTGTTTTTT. Its translation: CASSFSRGLYEKLFF.

CDR3 protein: CASREQGAGEKLFF. The CDR3 nucleotides read TGTGCCAGCAGGGAACAGGGGGCCGGTGAAAAACTGTTTTTT. The V gene is TRBV2, the J gene TRBJ1-4, with TRBD1 matching 9 bases. This CDR3 comprises 14 residues. Germline V gene lookup returns CDR1 SNHLY and CDR2 FYNNEI. V was clipped by 6 bases and J by 7 bases; unmatched bases: 6.

This clone appeared once. This chain uses TRBV19 with TRBJ2-7, with D possibly matching TRBD1 (5 bases). This CDR3 region has 11 residues. The V end lost 1 base, the J end lost 12 bases, and 10 bases lay between the germline ends. Per the germline V gene, CDR1 is LNHDA and CDR2 is SQIVND (reference sequence). This CDR3 reads CASSIGNRWYF. The CDR3 DNA reads TGTGCCAGTAGTATAGGAAACAGGTGGTACTTC.